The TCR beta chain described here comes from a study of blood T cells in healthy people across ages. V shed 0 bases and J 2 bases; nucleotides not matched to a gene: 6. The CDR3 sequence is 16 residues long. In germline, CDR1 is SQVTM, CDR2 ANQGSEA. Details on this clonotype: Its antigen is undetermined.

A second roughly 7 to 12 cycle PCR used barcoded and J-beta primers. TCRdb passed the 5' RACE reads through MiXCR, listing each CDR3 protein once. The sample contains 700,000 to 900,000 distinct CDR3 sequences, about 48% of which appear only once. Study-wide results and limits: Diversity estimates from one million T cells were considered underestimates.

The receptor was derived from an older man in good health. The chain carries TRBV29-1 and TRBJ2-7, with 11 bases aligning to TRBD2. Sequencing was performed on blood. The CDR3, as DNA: TGCAGCGTTGAAGATTCGGGACTAGCGGCTACCTACGAGCAGTACTTC. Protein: CSVEDSGLAATYEQYF.